The clone carrying this TCR beta chain showed up just a few times. Its target is unknown. The CDR3 contains 14 residues. Germline assignment: CDR1 MGHDK and CDR2 SYGVNS. Trimming shortened V by 6 bases and J by 10 bases, and 16 bases separated the two germline ends. For TCRbeta, the library was prepared with unique molecular identifiers. TCRdb used MiXCR to reprocess the PCR reads, holding one entry per CDR3 protein. The data show roughly 200,000 distinct CDR3 sequences, around 8.4% seen once. This sample stems from a study of T-cell reconstitution after alpha-beta-depleted transplantation in children. Findings and caveats of the study: Newly generated T cells supplied most T-cell counts and diversity one year post-transplant. Day-60 TCRbeta diversity that was high in some patients was derived from surviving recipient T cells and thymic progenitors. Expanded graft clones numbering several hundred reportedly gave rise to alpha-beta T cells about two months after transplant.

This TCR was recovered from a male patient between 2 and 10 years old who had a stem cell transplant for acute myeloid leukemia, so the T cells may come from the graft donor. Sequences were derived from PBMCs, mostly from graft donor cells, sampled 360 days after TCRalphabeta/CD19-depleted stem cell transplant. The V and J genes are TRBV25-1 and TRBJ1-6; D is possibly TRBD1 (5 bases). Here the CDR3 reads CASSPGGVYSPLHF. The DNA for the CDR3 is TGTGCCAGCAGCCCGGGAGGGGTGTACTCACCCCTCCACTTT.